This T cell receptor (beta chain) comes out of a study of CD8 T cells in ankylosing spondylitis. V was clipped by 6 bases and J by 7 bases; unmatched bases: 6. This CDR3 has 14 amino acids. TCRdb passed the 5' RACE reads through MiXCR, listing each CDR3 protein once. The sample holds approximately 240,000 distinct CDR3 sequences; roughly a tenth are singletons and the top ten take about 2.8%. This clonotype was counted at least ten times. Sequencing was performed on blood, either unsorted or a sorted T cell fraction (not recorded which). The clonotype originates from a male donor with ankylosing spondylitis or in good health (not recorded which). The J gene is TRBJ1-6, the V gene TRBV12-3 or TRBV12-4, with 7 nucleotides matching TRBD1. The CDR3 here is CASSPGGGNSPLHF. The CDR3 DNA follows: TGTGCCAGCAGCCCAGGGGGGGGGAATTCACCCCTCCACTTT.